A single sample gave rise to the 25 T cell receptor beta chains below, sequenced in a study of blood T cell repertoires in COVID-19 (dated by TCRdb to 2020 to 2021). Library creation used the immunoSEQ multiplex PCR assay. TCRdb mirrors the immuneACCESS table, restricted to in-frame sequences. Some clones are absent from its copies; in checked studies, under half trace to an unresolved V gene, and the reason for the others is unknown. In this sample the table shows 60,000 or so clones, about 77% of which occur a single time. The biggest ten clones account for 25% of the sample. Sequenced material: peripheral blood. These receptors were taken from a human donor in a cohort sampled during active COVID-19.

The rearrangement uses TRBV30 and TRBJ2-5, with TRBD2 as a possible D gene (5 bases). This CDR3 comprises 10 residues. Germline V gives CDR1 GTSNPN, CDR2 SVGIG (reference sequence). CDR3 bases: TGTGCAAGCGGACAAGAGACCCAGTACTTC. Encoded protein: CASGQETQYF. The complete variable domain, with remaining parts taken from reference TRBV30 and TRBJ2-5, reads SQTIHQWPATLVQPVGSPLSLECTVEGTSNPNLYWYRQAAGRGLQLLFYSVGIGQISSEVPQNLSASRPQDRQFILSSKKLLLSDSGFYLCASGQETQYFGPGTRLLVL.

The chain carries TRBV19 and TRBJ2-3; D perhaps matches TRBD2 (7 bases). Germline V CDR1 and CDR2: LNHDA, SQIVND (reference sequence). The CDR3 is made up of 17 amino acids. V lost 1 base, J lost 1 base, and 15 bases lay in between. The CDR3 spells CASSIGGGATGTDTQYF. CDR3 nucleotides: TGTGCCAGTAGTATAGGGGGGGGCGCGACTGGCACAGATACGCAGTATTTT.

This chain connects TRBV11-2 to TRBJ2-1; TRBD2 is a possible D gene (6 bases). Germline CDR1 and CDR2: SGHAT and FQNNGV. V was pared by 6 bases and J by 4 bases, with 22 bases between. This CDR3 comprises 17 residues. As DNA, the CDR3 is TGTGCCAGCAGTCTCCTCCCCGACTTTAGCGGTTACAATGAGCAGTTCTTC. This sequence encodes CASSLLPDFSGYNEQFF.

The CDR3 DNA is TGTGCCAGCAGCCAAAACATTAACACCGGGGAGCTGTTTTTT. Translating gives CASSQNINTGELFF. The chain couples TRBV14 to TRBJ2-2, with D hard to call. The germline gives CDR1 SGHDN, CDR2 FVKESK. The CDR3 is 14 residues long. Trimming shortened V by 2 bases and J by 2 bases, and 6 bases separated the two germline ends.

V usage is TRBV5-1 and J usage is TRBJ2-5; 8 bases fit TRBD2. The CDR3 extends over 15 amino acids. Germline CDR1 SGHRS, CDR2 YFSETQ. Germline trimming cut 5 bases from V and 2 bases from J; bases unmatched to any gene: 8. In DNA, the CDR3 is TGCGCCAGCAGGGAGTTAGCGGGGTCTCAAGAGACCCAGTACTTC. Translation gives CASRELAGSQETQYF.

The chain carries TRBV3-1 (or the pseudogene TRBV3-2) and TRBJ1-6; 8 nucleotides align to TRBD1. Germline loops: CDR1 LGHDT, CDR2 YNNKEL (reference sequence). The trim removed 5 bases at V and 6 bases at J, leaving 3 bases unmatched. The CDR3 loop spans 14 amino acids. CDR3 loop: CASSRTGTNSPLHF. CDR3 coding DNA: TGTGCCAGCAGCAGGACAGGGACTAATTCACCCCTCCACTTT.

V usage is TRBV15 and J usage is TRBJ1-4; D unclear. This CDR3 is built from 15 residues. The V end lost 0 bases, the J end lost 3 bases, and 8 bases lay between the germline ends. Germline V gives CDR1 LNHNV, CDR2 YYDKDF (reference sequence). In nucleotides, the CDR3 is TGTGCCACCAGCAGAGACAACGGTCCTAATGAAAAACTGTTTTTT. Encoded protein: CATSRDNGPNEKLFF.

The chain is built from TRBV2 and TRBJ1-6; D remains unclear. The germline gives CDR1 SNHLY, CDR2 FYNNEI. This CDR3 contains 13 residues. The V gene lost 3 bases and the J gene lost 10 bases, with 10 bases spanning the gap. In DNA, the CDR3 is TGTGCCAGCAGTGAGCTGGCAGGCTCACCCCTCCACTTT. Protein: CASSELAGSPLHF.

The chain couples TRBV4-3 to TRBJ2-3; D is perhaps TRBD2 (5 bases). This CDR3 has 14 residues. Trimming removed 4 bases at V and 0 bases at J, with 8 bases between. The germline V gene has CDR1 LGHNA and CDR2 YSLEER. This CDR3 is CASSPQRSTDTQYF. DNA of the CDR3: TGCGCCAGCAGCCCCCAGCGGAGCACAGATACGCAGTATTTT.

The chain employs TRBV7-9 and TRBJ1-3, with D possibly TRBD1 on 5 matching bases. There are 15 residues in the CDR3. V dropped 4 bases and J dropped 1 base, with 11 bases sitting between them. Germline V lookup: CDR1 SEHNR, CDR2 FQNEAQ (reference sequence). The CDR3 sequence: CASSSQGLSGNTIYF. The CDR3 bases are TGTGCCAGCAGCTCCCAGGGTCTTTCTGGAAACACCATATATTTT.

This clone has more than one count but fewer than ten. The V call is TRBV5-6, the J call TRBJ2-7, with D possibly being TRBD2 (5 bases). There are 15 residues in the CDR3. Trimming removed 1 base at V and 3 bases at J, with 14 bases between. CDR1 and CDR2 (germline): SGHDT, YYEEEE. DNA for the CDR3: TGTGCCAGCAGCTTGATTGGAGCGGCTAGCTACGAGCAGTACTTC. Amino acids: CASSLIGAASYEQYF. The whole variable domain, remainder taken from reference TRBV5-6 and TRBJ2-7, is DAGVTQSPTHLIKTRGQQVTLRCSPKSGHDTVSWYQQALGQGPQFIFQYYEEEERQRGNFPDRFSGHQFPNYSSELNVNALLLGDSALYLCASSLIGAASYEQYFGPGTRLTVT.

The CDR3 protein is CASSTTWEGYEQYF. DNA of the CDR3: TGTGCCAGCAGCACTACCTGGGAGGGTTACGAGCAGTACTTC. The chain links TRBV3-1 (or the pseudogene TRBV3-2) to TRBJ2-7; 7 bases map to TRBD2. Looked up from germline, CDR1 is LGHDT and CDR2 is YNNKEL (reference sequence). Unmatched junction bases numbered 8, after V lost 5 bases and J lost 4 bases. The CDR3 is 14 amino acids.

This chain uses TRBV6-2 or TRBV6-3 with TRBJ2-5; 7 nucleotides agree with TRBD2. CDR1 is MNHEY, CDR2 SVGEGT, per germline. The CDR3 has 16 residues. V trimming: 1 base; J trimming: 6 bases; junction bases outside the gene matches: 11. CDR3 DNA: TGTGCCAGCAGTTACTATACTGGGGGGGGATTGAAGACCCAGTACTTC. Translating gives CASSYYTGGGLKTQYF.

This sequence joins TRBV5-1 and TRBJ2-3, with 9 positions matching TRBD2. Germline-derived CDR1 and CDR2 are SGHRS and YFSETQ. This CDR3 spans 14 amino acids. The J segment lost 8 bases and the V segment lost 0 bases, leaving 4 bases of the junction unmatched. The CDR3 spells CASSLVREGATQYF. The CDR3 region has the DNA TGCGCCAGCAGCTTGGTGCGGGAGGGAGCTACGCAGTATTTT.

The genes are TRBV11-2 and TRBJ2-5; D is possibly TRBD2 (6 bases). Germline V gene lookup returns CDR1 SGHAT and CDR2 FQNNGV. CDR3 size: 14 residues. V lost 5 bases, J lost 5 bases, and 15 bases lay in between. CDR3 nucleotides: TGTGCCAGCAGCCCAATGTGGGGGAGGGAGACCCAGTACTTC. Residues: CASSPMWGRETQYF.

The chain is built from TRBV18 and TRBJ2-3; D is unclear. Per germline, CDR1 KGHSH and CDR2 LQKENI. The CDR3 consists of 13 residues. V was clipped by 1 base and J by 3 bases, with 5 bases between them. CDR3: CASSPQLTDTQYF. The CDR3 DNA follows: TGTGCCAGCTCACCACAACTAACAGATACGCAGTATTTT. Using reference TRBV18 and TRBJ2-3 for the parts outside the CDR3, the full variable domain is NAGVMQNPRHLVRRRGQEARLRCSPMKGHSHVYWYRQLPEEGLKFMVYLQKENIIDESGMPKERFSAEFPKEGPSILRIQQVVRGDSAAYFCASSPQLTDTQYFGPGTRLTVL.

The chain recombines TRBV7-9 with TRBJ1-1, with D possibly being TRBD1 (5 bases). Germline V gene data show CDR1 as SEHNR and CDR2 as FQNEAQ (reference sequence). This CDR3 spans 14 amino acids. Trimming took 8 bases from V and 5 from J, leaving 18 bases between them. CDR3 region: CASGGGPRGTEAFF. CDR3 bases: TGTGCCAGCGGGGGGGGACCGAGAGGGACTGAAGCTTTCTTT.

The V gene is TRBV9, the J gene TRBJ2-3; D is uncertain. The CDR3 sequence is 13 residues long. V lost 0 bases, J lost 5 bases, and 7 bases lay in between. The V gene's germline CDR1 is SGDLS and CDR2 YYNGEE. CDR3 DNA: TGTGCCAGCAGCGTAGCGGTCCGAGATACGCAGTATTTT. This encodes CASSVAVRDTQYF. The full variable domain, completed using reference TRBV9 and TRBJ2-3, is DSGVTQTPKHLITATGQRVTLRCSPRSGDLSVYWYQQSLDQGLQFLIQYYNGEERAKGNILERFSAQQFPDLHSELNLSSLELGDSALYFCASSVAVRDTQYFGPGTRLTVL.

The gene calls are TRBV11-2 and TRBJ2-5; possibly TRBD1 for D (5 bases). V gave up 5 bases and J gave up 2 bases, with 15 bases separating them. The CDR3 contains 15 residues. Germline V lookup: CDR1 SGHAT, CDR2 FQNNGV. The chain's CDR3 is CASSRARQTQETQYF. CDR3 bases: TGTGCCAGCAGCCGAGCGAGACAGACTCAAGAGACCCAGTACTTC. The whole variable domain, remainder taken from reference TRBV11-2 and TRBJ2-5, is EAGVAQSPRYKIIEKRQSVAFWCNPISGHATLYWYQQILGQGPKLLIQFQNNGVVDDSQLPKDRFSAERLKGVDSTLKIQPAKLEDSAVYLCASSRARQTQETQYFGPGTRLLVL.

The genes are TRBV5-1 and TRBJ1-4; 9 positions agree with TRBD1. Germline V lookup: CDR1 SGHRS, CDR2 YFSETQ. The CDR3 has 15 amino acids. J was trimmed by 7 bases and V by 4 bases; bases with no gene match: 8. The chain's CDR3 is CASSQDRGAGEKLFF. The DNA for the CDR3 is TGCGCCAGCAGCCAGGACAGGGGCGCGGGTGAAAAACTGTTTTTT.

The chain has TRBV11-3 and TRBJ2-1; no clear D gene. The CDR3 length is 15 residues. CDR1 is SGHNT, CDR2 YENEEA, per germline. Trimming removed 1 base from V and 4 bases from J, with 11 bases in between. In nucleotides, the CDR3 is TGTGCCAGCAGCTTAGTGGCAAAACCTTACAATGAGCAGTTCTTC. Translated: CASSLVAKPYNEQFF.

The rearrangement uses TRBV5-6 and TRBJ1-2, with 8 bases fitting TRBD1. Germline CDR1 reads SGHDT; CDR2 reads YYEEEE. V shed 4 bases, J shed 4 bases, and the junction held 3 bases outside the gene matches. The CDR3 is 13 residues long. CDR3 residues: CASSLDRGYGYTF. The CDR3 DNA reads TGTGCCAGCAGCCTCGACAGGGGCTATGGCTACACCTTC.

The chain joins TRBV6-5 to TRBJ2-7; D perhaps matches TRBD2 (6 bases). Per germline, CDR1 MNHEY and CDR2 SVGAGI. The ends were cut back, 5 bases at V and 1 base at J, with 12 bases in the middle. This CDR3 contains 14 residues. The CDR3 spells CASSSRRGSYEQYF. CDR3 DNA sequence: TGTGCCAGCAGTAGTAGACGGGGGTCCTACGAGCAGTACTTC.

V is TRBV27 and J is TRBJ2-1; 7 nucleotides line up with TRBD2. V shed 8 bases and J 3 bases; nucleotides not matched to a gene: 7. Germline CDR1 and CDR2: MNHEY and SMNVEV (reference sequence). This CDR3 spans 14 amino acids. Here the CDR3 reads CASAYLADYNEQFF. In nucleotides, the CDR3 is TGTGCCAGCGCCTACCTAGCGGACTACAATGAGCAGTTCTTC.

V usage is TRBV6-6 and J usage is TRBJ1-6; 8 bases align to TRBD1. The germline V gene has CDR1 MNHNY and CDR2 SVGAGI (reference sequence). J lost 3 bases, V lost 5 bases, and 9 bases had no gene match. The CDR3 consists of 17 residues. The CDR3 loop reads CASSPDRGRFYNSPLHF. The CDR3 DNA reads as TGTGCCAGCAGTCCCGACAGGGGAAGATTCTATAATTCACCCCTCCACTTT.